This T cell receptor (beta chain) comes out of a study of cytomegalovirus exposure and HLA in healthy donors. Study background: An analysis done earlier identified fewer than 140 million unique TCR beta sequences from roughly 190 million T cells. Study-level results: TCR beta chain V- and J-gene trimming was linked, in a later analysis, to a missense variant in DCLRE1C. Most TCR beta V segments were productive about 90% or about 30% of the time in an earlier analysis. Confirmation in vitro established that a few CMV-associated chains were specific for CMV antigens.

Regarding this clone: Its target is not known. Mismatch with germline at one junction end may stem from a read error.

Primers: 60 Vbeta forward and 13 Jbeta reverse. The assay was immunoSEQ multiplex PCR, and TCRdb's table has in-frame clones only and misses some. The data contain approximately 130,000 clones, around 77% of them singletons. Germline lookup yields CDR1 SSHAT and CDR2 FNYEAQ (reference sequence). The CDR3 has 15 amino acids. This rearrangement joins TRBV7-7 to TRBJ2-3, with D tentatively TRBD2 (5 bases). Material: PBMCs. The sequence was obtained from a man in his forties or fifties in good health and CMV-seronegative. CDR3 nucleotides: TGTGCTAGCAGCGGACTTCTGCACCCGACAGATACGCAGTATTTT. Its translation is CASSGLLHPTDTQYF.